Listed here are 27 T cell receptor beta chains from one sample, sequenced in a study of response to subunit inactivated influenza vaccine. TCRdb called the RT-PCR reads again in MiXCR, with one record for every CDR3 protein. This repertoire shows about half a million distinct CDR3 sequences, around 25% found once; its top ten account for 1.9%. Sequencing used CD4+ T cells sorted from PBMCs, obtained more than 4 days after vaccination. The receptors here all came from a man aged 45 to 65 who received an inactivated influenza vaccine.

A remark on this clonotype: Germline is not matched at one junction end, which may reflect a read error. The rearrangement links TRBV7-7 to TRBJ2-5; 12 nucleotides agree with TRBD2. CDR3 length equals 15 residues. CDR1 and CDR2 from the germline V gene are SSHAT and FNYEAQ (reference sequence). The CDR3 spells CASSLGLAGKETQYF. DNA of the CDR3: TGTGCTAGCAGCTTAGGACTAGCGGGGAAAGAGACCCAGTACTTC.

This clonotype was observed a few times. This chain uses TRBV5-1 with TRBJ2-1; D ambiguous. Germline V lookup: CDR1 SGHRS, CDR2 YFSETQ. Trimming removed 0 bases at V and 3 bases at J, with 7 bases between. The length of the CDR3 is 14 residues. For the CDR3, the DNA is TGCGCCAGCAGCTTGGGTAGTAACTACAATGAGCAGTTCTTC. Encoded protein: CASSLGSNYNEQFF.

This clonotype was observed a few times. This chain links TRBV20-1 with TRBJ1-2; TRBD1 is a possible D gene (5 bases). Between the trimmed V and J ends, which lost 6 bases and 3 bases, there was a span of 14 bases. Germline V gives CDR1 DFQATT, CDR2 SNEGSKA (reference sequence). The CDR3 has 13 residues. CDR3 nucleotide sequence: TGCAGTGCGACAACGGGGGGGGACTATGGCTACACCTTC. Its translation: CSATTGGDYGYTF.

The chain is built from TRBV28 and TRBJ1-1; possible D gene TRBD1, 5 bases. Germline V gene sequence: CDR1 MDHEN, CDR2 SYDVKM. Trimming left V 1 base short and J 3 bases short, with 12 bases between. The CDR3 runs 15 residues. The CDR3 region has the DNA TGTGCCAGCAGTTTATTGGGGGTGGTAGACACTGAAGCTTTCTTT. It is translated as CASSLLGVVDTEAFF.

The J gene is TRBJ2-5, the V gene TRBV10-3; D is possibly TRBD1 or TRBD2 (5 bases each). This CDR3 contains 14 residues. Trimming stripped 10 bases from V and 5 bases from J, with 20 bases between. Germline V CDR1 and CDR2: ENHRY, SYGVKD. The CDR3, as DNA: TGTGCCACTAAGCCCCGGGGCCAACTCGAGACCCAGTACTTC. Its translation: CATKPRGQLETQYF.

The J gene is TRBJ2-1, the V gene TRBV6-5; D remains unclear. V lost 2 bases and J 8 bases, leaving 16 bases between the germline ends. The CDR3 is made up of 15 amino acids. Germline lookup yields CDR1 MNHEY and CDR2 SVGAGI. CDR3 DNA sequence: TGTGCCAGCAGTTACGTCTGGTTAGGGATCGATGAGCAGTTCTTC. Translation: CASSYVWLGIDEQFF.

The chain recombines TRBV5-1 with TRBJ2-1; D unclear. Germline CDR1 and CDR2: SGHRS and YFSETQ. V was cut by 4 bases and J by 7 bases, with 9 bases left in between. This CDR3 is built from 12 residues. The DNA of the CDR3 is TGCGCCAGCAGCACCAACAGAAATGAGCAGTTCTTC. Its protein product is CASSTNRNEQFF.

There are a few counts of this clonotype. CDR3 in amino acids: CASSQTERSGNTIYF. The CDR3 nucleotides are TGCGCCAGCAGCCAAACAGAACGGTCTGGAAACACCATATATTTT. The chain uses TRBV4-1 and TRBJ1-3; D not resolved. V shed 2 bases and J shed 1 base, with 9 bases lying between them. This CDR3 is built from 15 residues. CDR1 and CDR2 (germline): MGHRA, YSYEKL.

The chain combines TRBV20-1 with TRBJ2-4; tentatively, D is TRBD2 (6 bases). The CDR3 totals 14 residues. V was pared by 0 bases and J by 8 bases, with 14 bases between. Germline-derived CDR1 and CDR2 are DFQATT and SNEGSKA (reference sequence). In DNA, the CDR3 is TGCAGTGCTAGAGATGGGTCAGGAGGGGACATTCAGTACTTC. It encodes CSARDGSGGDIQYF.

This chain joins TRBV5-1 and TRBJ2-3; D is ambiguous. CDR3 length: 14 amino acids. Between the trimmed V and J ends, which lost 0 bases and 5 bases, there was a span of 10 bases. Per germline, CDR1 SGHRS and CDR2 YFSETQ. The CDR3 spells CASSLASPGDTQYF. As DNA, the CDR3 is TGCGCCAGCAGCTTGGCATCCCCCGGAGATACGCAGTATTTT.

V is TRBV6-5 and J is TRBJ2-1, with 8 positions matching TRBD1. V lost 1 base and J lost 3; bases outside the gene matches: 2. CDR1 MNHEY and CDR2 SVGAGI come from the germline V gene. CDR3 length: 15 residues. CDR3 region: CASSYLDRVYNEQFF. The CDR3 DNA reads as TGTGCCAGCAGTTACTTGGACAGGGTCTACAATGAGCAGTTCTTC.

This clonotype was counted a few times. V is TRBV29-1 and J is TRBJ2-5; D possibly uses TRBD1 or TRBD2 (6 bases each). V shed 3 bases and J shed 4 bases, with 12 bases lying between them. This CDR3 is 13 amino acids long. The germline V gene has CDR1 SQVTM and CDR2 ANQGSEA. CDR3 sequence (DNA): TGCAGCGTTGAGAGAAGGGGGGCAGAGACCCAGTACTTC. Its translation: CSVERRGAETQYF.

This chain connects TRBV6-2 or TRBV6-3 to TRBJ2-7; D possibly corresponds to TRBD2 (6 bases). Trimming pared 6 bases from V and 1 base from J, leaving 13 bases between. The germline V gene encodes CDR1 MNHEY and CDR2 SVGEGT. This CDR3 spans 14 amino acids. The DNA for the CDR3 is TGTGCCAGCAGCCTACGGGAGCTTTCCTACGAGCAGTACTTC. Residues: CASSLRELSYEQYF.

This clonotype appeared a few times. The rearrangement joins TRBV29-1 to TRBJ2-3; D might be TRBD2 (6 bases). The V gene's germline CDR1 is SQVTM and CDR2 ANQGSEA. The CDR3 is 12 residues long. Trimming left V 7 bases short and J 3 bases short, with 11 bases between. Here the CDR3 DNA reads TGCAGCGCCGGGGGTCAGACAGATACGCAGTATTTT. Translating gives CSAGGQTDTQYF.

A few counts support this clonotype. The rearrangement joins TRBV10-3 to TRBJ2-1; D perhaps matches TRBD1 (7 bases). Germline V gene data show CDR1 as ENHRY and CDR2 as SYGVKD. The germline V and J ends were trimmed by 2 bases and 9 bases, with 11 bases remaining between them. The CDR3 loop spans 13 amino acids. The CDR3 sequence: CAISEGQGGEQFF. As DNA, the CDR3 is TGTGCCATCAGTGAGGGGCAGGGGGGTGAGCAGTTCTTC.

This clonotype has just a few counts. This sequence joins TRBV29-1 and TRBJ2-7, with a weak D call TRBD1 (6 bases). CDR3 length: 14 amino acids. V gave up 5 bases and J gave up 6 bases, with 20 bases separating them. Germline lookup yields CDR1 SQVTM and CDR2 ANQGSEA. This chain's CDR3 is CSVQPDRTKGEQYF. The CDR3 nucleotides are TGCAGCGTTCAACCCGACAGGACGAAGGGCGAGCAGTACTTC.

This clonotype was seen a few times. The chain employs TRBV2 and TRBJ2-7, with 7 positions matching TRBD1. The CDR3 runs to 12 residues. V dropped 6 bases and J dropped 5; count of bases not matched to a gene: 4. Germline V gene sequence: CDR1 SNHLY, CDR2 FYNNEI. CDR3 amino acids: CASRTGFDEQYF. CDR3 sequence (DNA): TGTGCCAGCAGGACAGGGTTCGACGAGCAGTACTTC.

This clonotype has more than one count but fewer than ten. This rearrangement joins TRBV7-9 to TRBJ2-3; D gene uncertain. The length of the CDR3 is 12 residues. Germline loops: CDR1 SEHNR, CDR2 FQNEAQ (reference sequence). Trimming took 4 bases from V and 11 from J, leaving 13 bases between them. CDR3 nucleotides: TGTGCCAGCAGCTCAGGCCTCGGTATGCAGTATTTT. Translation gives CASSSGLGMQYF.

This clonotype has only a few counts. The chain employs TRBV5-1 and TRBJ2-7; 7 bases agree with TRBD1. This CDR3 comprises 13 residues. V shed 0 bases, J shed 5 bases, and the junction held 2 bases outside the gene matches. CDR1 SGHRS and CDR2 YFSETQ come from the germline V gene. The CDR3 spells CASSLEGGNEQYF. CDR3 bases: TGCGCCAGCAGCTTGGAAGGGGGCAACGAGCAGTACTTC.

This clonotype was detected ten times or more. V usage is TRBV29-1 and J usage is TRBJ1-1; no clear D gene. The CDR3 totals 13 residues. Germline V gene sequence: CDR1 SQVTM, CDR2 ANQGSEA. The ends were cut back, 4 bases at V and 0 bases at J, with 9 bases in the middle. The CDR3 DNA sequence: TGCAGCGTTGCGCGACGTCTGAACACTGAAGCTTTCTTT. Its translation: CSVARRLNTEAFF.

The chain is built from TRBV7-9 and TRBJ2-5, with D possibly being TRBD2 (5 bases). The CDR3 is made up of 14 amino acids. Germline CDR1 SEHNR, CDR2 FQNEAQ (reference sequence). The ends were cut back, 7 bases at V and 3 bases at J, with 15 bases in the middle. CDR3 region: CASTFLSGKETQYF. CDR3 in DNA: TGTGCCAGCACCTTCCTCTCGGGGAAAGAGACCCAGTACTTC.

The sample holds many counts of this clonotype. This rearrangement joins TRBV12-3 or TRBV12-4 to TRBJ1-5; 10 bases align to TRBD1. After removal of 3 bases from V and 5 bases from J, the junction contained 7 bases not matched to a gene. The CDR3 consists of 16 residues. CDR3: CASSFLGTGVHQPQHF. The CDR3 nucleotides read TGTGCCAGCAGTTTTCTTGGGACAGGGGTCCATCAGCCCCAGCATTTT.

This clonotype showed up just once. This sequence joins TRBV2 and TRBJ2-1, with TRBD1 identical over 8 bases. The CDR3 has 15 amino acids. V was pared by 0 bases and J by 7 bases, with 5 bases of the junction left unmatched. Germline loops: CDR1 SNHLY, CDR2 FYNNEI. CDR3 sequence reads: CASSEARQGRNEQFF. DNA of the CDR3: TGTGCCAGCAGTGAAGCGAGACAGGGGCGGAATGAGCAGTTCTTC.

The CDR3 is CASRNDRGSSYNEQFF. CDR3 in DNA: TGTGCCAGCAGAAATGACAGGGGGTCTTCCTACAATGAGCAGTTCTTC. The V call is TRBV7-9, the J call TRBJ2-1; the match to TRBD1 covers 9 bases. CDR1 is SEHNR, CDR2 FQNEAQ, per germline (reference sequence). The CDR3 is 16 amino acids. The V gene end was trimmed by 6 bases and the J gene end by 1 base; junction bases not matched to a gene: 7.

This clonotype has more than one count but fewer than ten. The genes are TRBV4-1 and TRBJ2-3, with 9 bases lining up with TRBD2. Trimming at V came to 3 bases and at J to 13 bases, leaving 8 bases not matched to a gene. The CDR3 length is 13 residues. Germline CDR1 and CDR2: MGHRA and YSYEKL. CDR3 region: CASSQGAGTSKYF. DNA of the CDR3: TGCGCCAGCAGCCAGGGTGCCGGGACTAGCAAGTATTTT.

The J gene is TRBJ1-6, the V gene TRBV6-2 or TRBV6-3; 7 positions match TRBD1. The germline V gene encodes CDR1 MNHEY and CDR2 SVGEGT. The CDR3 runs to 15 residues. The ends lost 4 bases at V and 5 bases at J; junction bases unmatched: 5. This chain's CDR3 is CASSSDRANNSPLHF. In nucleotides, the CDR3 is TGTGCCAGCAGTTCCGACAGGGCGAATAATTCACCCCTCCACTTT.

The chain recombines TRBV10-3 with TRBJ2-1, with a tentative D call TRBD1 (6 bases). The CDR3 has 13 residues. Germline CDR1 is ENHRY and CDR2 is SYGVKD. V lost 7 bases and J lost 4, with 11 bases in between. The CDR3 coding sequence is TGTGCCATCACTCCGGGACAATACAATGAGCAGTTCTTC. As protein: CAITPGQYNEQFF.